This record concerns one TCR beta chain sequence. This clone was seen a handful of times. What this receptor recognizes is not known. There are no base qualities to consult, and no much larger clone falls within one base. The CDR3 starts with the cysteine, ends with the phenylalanine, and has 13 residues. Here the CDR3 DNA is all that survives: 39 bases in frame from base 1. Trimming takes 3 bases from V and 3 bases from J, and the germline ends sit 8 bases apart. CDR1 and CDR2, per the germline V gene (reference sequence), are LNHDA and SQIVND. Patients with autoimmune disease history or receiving systemic immunosuppression were excluded from the trial. Peripheral blood for TCR sequencing was drawn from every dose cohort at baseline, at cycle 4 day 1 and at cycle 7 day 1. The samples were taken from a phase I, first-in-human, multicenter, open-label dose-escalation trial of ivuxolimab. Adults with locally advanced or metastatic head and neck squamous cell, hepatocellular, melanoma or renal cell carcinoma were enrolled in the trial. CD4+ and CD8+ T cells were sorted separately from peripheral blood before TCR sequencing.

These data are taken from a study of OX40 agonist ivuxolimab in advanced cancers. Describing the broader study: The costimulatory receptor OX40 (CD134) was targeted by ivuxolimab, a fully human IgG2 agonistic monoclonal antibody. Peripheral TCRbeta sequencing aimed to test whether ivuxolimab altered TCR sequence diversity and caused clonal T-cell expansion. Partial responses occurred in three dose-escalation patients: two with cutaneous melanoma and one with hepatocellular carcinoma. The paper reports the monotherapy dose-escalation portion (N ≈ 50 patients) of the phase I ivuxolimab trial. Prior anti-PD-1, anti-PD-L1 or anti-CTLA-4 therapy was permitted, and checkpoint inhibitors had been received by roughly 42% of dose-escalation patients. Of the roughly 52 dose-escalation patients, hepatocellular carcinoma was present in about 20, melanoma in approximately 15, renal cell carcinoma in 9 and head and neck cancer in 9. Intravenous ivuxolimab was administered to patients every 2 weeks at six dose levels: 0.01, 0.1, 0.3, 1.5, 3 and 10 mg/kg. In the dose-escalation cohort, around 80% of patients were male, and the mean age was 60 years with a range of about 20 to 80. Study-level results and caveats: Low levels of normalized T-cell clonal expansion were also shown by some nonresponding patients. The antigen specificity of the clonally expanded peripheral T cells was not determined. At doses from 0.1 to 3.0 mg/kg, clonal expansion was seen in both CD4+ and CD8+ blood T cells between baseline and week 6. In the 0.1-3.0 mg/kg groups, partial responders had among the lowest normalized peripheral clonal expansion, particularly in CD8+ T cells. On average, CD8+ T cells showed more expanded clones than CD4+ T cells after ivuxolimab.

Genomic DNA was isolated from the sorted cells so that the TCRbeta CDR3 region could be sequenced. The immunoSEQ Assay was used to sequence the TCRbeta CDR3 regions. Imported from immuneACCESS, the table was reduced by TCRdb to in-frame sequences with V and J called. These copies leave out some clones; in studies compared against another copy, an unresolved V gene accounts for under half, and the cause of the remainder is not known. The sample yields under 40,000 clones; roughly nine tenths were counted once. Under 1% of the sample comes from the top ten. This specimen consisted of CD4+ or CD8+ T cells sorted from blood, obtained in a trial of the OX40 agonist ivuxolimab. The V gene is TRBV19 and the J gene is TRBJ1-1; tentative D gene TRBD1, with 6 bases matching. The sequence was obtained from an adult with an advanced solid tumor such as melanoma, head and neck, liver or kidney cancer. CDR3 loop: CASSIGQHTEAFF. The bases read TGTGCCAGTAGTATCGGACAGCACACTGAAGCTTTCTTT.